This TCR beta chain comes out of a study of T cells in localized non-small cell lung cancer. This CDR3 region has 14 residues. Deletions cut 6 bases from V and 5 bases from J, with 14 bases between. Germline CDR1 and CDR2: SGHAT and FQNNGV. The method was immunoSEQ multiplex PCR; TCRdb's version includes in-frame clones alone and lacks a portion of them. The repertoire has 20,000 to 25,000 clones, 85% to 90% of them found once; the top ten carry 13%. General study findings and limits: Longer overall survival was linked to higher blood T cell density.

A remark on this clone: Its specificity is unknown.

This chain connects TRBV11-2 to TRBJ2-1, with D tentatively TRBD1 (5 bases). This clonotype originated in a male donor aged 60 or over with stage I lung adenocarcinoma. The sample in question was peripheral blood, obtained before any cancer treatment. The CDR3 protein is CASSHARQNNEQFF. CDR3 sequence (DNA): TGTGCCAGCAGTCACGCTCGACAGAACAATGAGCAGTTCTTC.